This T cell receptor (beta chain) was found in a study of Tregs in tolerant kidney transplant recipients. The data were produced by immunoSEQ multiplex PCR, yet TCRdb's version contains in-frame clones alone and is incomplete. Altogether around 120,000 clones are present, about 91% being singletons, with the ten largest covering approximately 0.59%. The trim removed 5 bases at V and 6 bases at J, leaving 6 bases unmatched. The germline gives CDR1 SGHAT, CDR2 FQDESV (reference sequence). This CDR3 is built from 13 residues. Sequences were obtained from CD4+ T cells from blood. This rearrangement joins TRBV11-1 to TRBJ1-2, with 7 bases that match TRBD1. The receptor comes from a human donor in good health. CDR3 protein: CASSPTGKDGYTF. CDR3 bases: TGTGCCAGCAGCCCGACAGGGAAGGATGGCTACACCTTC.